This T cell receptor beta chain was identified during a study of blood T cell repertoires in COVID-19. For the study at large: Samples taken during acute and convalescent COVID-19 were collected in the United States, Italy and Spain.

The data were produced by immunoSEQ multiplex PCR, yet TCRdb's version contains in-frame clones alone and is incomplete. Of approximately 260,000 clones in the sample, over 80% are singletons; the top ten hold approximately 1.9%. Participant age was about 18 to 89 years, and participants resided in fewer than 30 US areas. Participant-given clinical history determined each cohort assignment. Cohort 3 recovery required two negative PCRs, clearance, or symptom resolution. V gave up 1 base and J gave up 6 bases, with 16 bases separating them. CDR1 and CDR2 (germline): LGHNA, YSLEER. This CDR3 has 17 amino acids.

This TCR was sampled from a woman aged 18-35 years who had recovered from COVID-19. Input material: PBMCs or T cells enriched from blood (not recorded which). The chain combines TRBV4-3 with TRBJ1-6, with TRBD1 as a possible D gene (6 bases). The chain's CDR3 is CASSQGRQVPGNSPLHF. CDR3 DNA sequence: TGCGCCAGCAGCCAAGGTAGACAGGTCCCGGGTAATTCACCCCTCCACTTT.